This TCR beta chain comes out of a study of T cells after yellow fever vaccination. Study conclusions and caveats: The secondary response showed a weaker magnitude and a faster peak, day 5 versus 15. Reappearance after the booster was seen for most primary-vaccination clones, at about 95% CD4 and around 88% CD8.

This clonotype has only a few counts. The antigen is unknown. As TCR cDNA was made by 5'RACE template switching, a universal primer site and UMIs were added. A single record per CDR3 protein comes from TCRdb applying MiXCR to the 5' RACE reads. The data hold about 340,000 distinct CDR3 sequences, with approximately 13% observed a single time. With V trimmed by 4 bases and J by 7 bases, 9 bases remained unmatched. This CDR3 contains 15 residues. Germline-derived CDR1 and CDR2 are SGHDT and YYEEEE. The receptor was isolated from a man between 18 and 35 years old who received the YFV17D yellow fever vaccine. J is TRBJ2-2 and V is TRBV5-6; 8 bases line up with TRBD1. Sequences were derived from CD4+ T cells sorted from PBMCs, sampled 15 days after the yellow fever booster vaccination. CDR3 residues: CASSGVDRDHGELFF. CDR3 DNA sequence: TGTGCCAGCAGCGGAGTGGACAGGGATCACGGGGAGCTGTTTTTT.